A single sample gave rise to the 21 T cell receptor beta chains below, sequenced in a study of control samples from healthy donors and cancer patients. TCRdb keeps only in-frame clones here, not all; method: immunoSEQ multiplex PCR. The sample lists about 72,000 clones, around 94% seen once, with 5.8% in the top ten. Material for sequencing was blood. Receptor source: a woman aged 60-70 years in good health.

The V call is TRBV5-1, the J call TRBJ1-1, with TRBD1 identical over 10 bases. Germline CDR1 is SGHRS and CDR2 is YFSETQ. The trim removed 3 bases at V and 4 bases at J, leaving 9 bases unmatched. CDR3 length: 16 amino acids. Written as DNA, the CDR3 is TGCGCCAGCAGCTCGACAGGGGGCGCGGGGAGCACTGAAGCTTTCTTT. It specifies CASSSTGGAGSTEAFF.

The gene calls are TRBV5-1 and TRBJ2-7; 10 bases map to TRBD2. Germline loops: CDR1 SGHRS, CDR2 YFSETQ. V was clipped by 4 bases and J by 0 bases; unmatched bases: 7. The CDR3 spans 16 residues. Here the CDR3 DNA reads TGCGCCAGCAGCCTCCTAACTAGCGGGACCTCCTACGAGCAGTACTTC. Translation gives CASSLLTSGTSYEQYF.

The V gene is TRBV5-5, the J gene TRBJ2-7; TRBD1 agrees at 9 bases. This CDR3 spans 14 amino acids. Per the germline V gene, CDR1 is SGHKS and CDR2 is YYEKEE (reference sequence). The V segment lost 4 bases and the J segment 8 bases; nucleotides outside the gene matches: 10. The CDR3 spells CASSVRDRATKQYF. CDR3 nucleotide sequence: TGTGCCAGCAGCGTGAGGGACAGGGCCACAAAGCAGTACTTC.

The rearrangement uses TRBV11-2 and TRBJ2-1; a possible D gene is TRBD1 (5 bases). V lost 1 base, J lost 4 bases, and 11 bases lay in between. The CDR3 length is 15 residues. CDR1 and CDR2 from the germline V gene are SGHAT and FQNNGV. CDR3 coding DNA: TGTGCCAGCAGCTTAGGGACATTATTGTACAATGAGCAGTTCTTC. As protein: CASSLGTLLYNEQFF.

This rearrangement joins TRBV28 to TRBJ2-7, with TRBD1 identical over 10 bases. The CDR3 consists of 14 residues. The germline V gene has CDR1 MDHEN and CDR2 SYDVKM. V shed 4 bases, J shed 4 bases, and the junction held 4 bases outside the gene matches. This CDR3 is CASSSGQGGYEQYF. For the CDR3, the DNA is TGTGCCAGCAGTTCAGGACAGGGGGGTTACGAGCAGTACTTC.

The J gene is TRBJ2-1, the V gene TRBV28; 12 bases are shared with TRBD2. This CDR3 has 16 residues. J was trimmed by 4 bases and V by 7 bases; bases with no gene match: 8. Per germline, CDR1 MDHEN and CDR2 SYDVKM. The CDR3 region has the DNA TGTGCCAGCACCCAGACTAGCGGGAGACCATACAATGAGCAGTTCTTC. Protein: CASTQTSGRPYNEQFF.

The rearrangement joins TRBV11-1 to TRBJ2-7; possibly TRBD2 for D (5 bases). The CDR3 spans 14 residues. V lost 2 bases, J lost 5 bases, and 13 bases lay in between. Germline V gene lookup returns CDR1 SGHAT and CDR2 FQDESV (reference sequence). The CDR3 protein is CASSLLGRGNEQYF. The CDR3, as DNA: TGTGCCAGCAGCTTACTTGGACGGGGAAACGAGCAGTACTTC.

V is TRBV7-6 and J is TRBJ2-1, with 11 bases identical to TRBD2. With V trimmed by 5 bases and J by 6 bases, 6 bases remained unmatched. Germline V gene data show CDR1 as SGHVS and CDR2 as FNYEAQ. This CDR3 region has 15 residues. As DNA, the CDR3 is TGTGCCAGCAGCAGTAGCGGGAGGGCCGGCAATGAGCAGTTCTTC. This encodes CASSSSGRAGNEQFF. Variable domain in full (rest from reference TRBV7-6 and TRBJ2-1): GAGVSQSPRYKVTKRGQDVALRCDPISGHVSLYWYRQALGQGPEFLTYFNYEAQQDKSGLPNDRFSAERPEGSISTLTIQRTEQRDSAMYRCASSSSGRAGNEQFFGPGTRLTVL.

The chain links TRBV28 to TRBJ1-1; tentatively, D is TRBD1 (5 bases). This CDR3 contains 11 residues. Germline V gene lookup returns CDR1 MDHEN and CDR2 SYDVKM. V lost 5 bases to trimming and J lost 7 bases, with 8 bases between them. In DNA form, the CDR3 reads TGTGCCAGCAGTGTTGACAGTGAAGCTTTCTTT. Protein product: CASSVDSEAFF. Looking up the rest from reference TRBV28 and TRBJ1-1 gives the full variable domain: DVKVTQSSRYLVKRTGEKVFLECVQDMDHENMFWYRQDPGLGLRLIYFSYDVKMKEKGDIPEGYSVSREKKERFSLILESASTNQTSMYLCASSVDSEAFFGQGTRLTVV.

This chain connects TRBV18 to TRBJ1-6, with 8 bases identical to TRBD1. Germline CDR1 and CDR2: KGHSH and LQKENI. The CDR3 consists of 14 residues. Trimming removed 6 bases from V and 7 bases from J; junction bases left unmatched: 5. CDR3: CASSSDRGNSPLHF. CDR3 bases: TGTGCCAGCTCTTCCGACAGGGGAAATTCACCCCTCCACTTT.

CDR3 sequence (DNA): TGTGCCAGCAGTTCAACAGGGGCGGGCTCCTACGAGCAGTACTTC. It yields the protein CASSSTGAGSYEQYF. The rearrangement uses TRBV5-4 and TRBJ2-7; TRBD1 matches 7 bases. The germline CDR1 and CDR2 sequences are SGHNT and YYREEE (reference sequence). J gave up 0 bases and V 5 bases, and 8 bases lay outside the gene matches. The CDR3 length is 15 residues.

This clone was seen a handful of times. This chain uses TRBV18 with TRBJ2-2; 8 bases map to TRBD1. Germline V lookup: CDR1 KGHSH, CDR2 LQKENI. Trimming cost V 6 bases and J 2 bases; bases outside gene matches: 8. The CDR3 spans 16 residues. The CDR3 protein is CASSRRQGANTGELFF. CDR3 DNA sequence: TGTGCCAGCTCCCGCCGCCAGGGGGCCAACACCGGGGAGCTGTTTTTT.

This chain links TRBV6-5 with TRBJ1-1, with D perhaps TRBD1 (6 bases). In germline, CDR1 is MNHEY, CDR2 SVGAGI. The CDR3 is 13 amino acids. Trimming took 8 bases from V and 4 from J, leaving 14 bases between them. The CDR3 is CASGGHPFTEAFF. The CDR3 DNA sequence: TGTGCCAGCGGGGGACACCCGTTCACTGAAGCTTTCTTT.

The V call is TRBV7-9, the J call TRBJ2-5; 11 nucleotides line up with TRBD1. V gave up 5 bases and J gave up 5 bases; unmatched junction bases: 4. The CDR3 totals 14 residues. The germline V gene encodes CDR1 SEHNR and CDR2 FQNEAQ (reference sequence). The CDR3 region is CASSLGTGGETQYF. Written as DNA, the CDR3 is TGTGCCAGCAGCCTAGGGACAGGGGGTGAGACCCAGTACTTC.

This chain connects TRBV12-3 or TRBV12-4 to TRBJ1-5, with no clear D. CDR3 length equals 13 residues. V lost 2 bases, J lost 4 bases, and 6 bases lay in between. As DNA, the CDR3 is TGTGCCAGCAGTTTATACAAGAATCAGCCCCAGCATTTT. Encoded protein: CASSLYKNQPQHF.

This chain links TRBV5-1 with TRBJ2-1; no definite D call. Per germline, CDR1 SGHRS and CDR2 YFSETQ. V was trimmed by 4 bases and J by 8 bases, leaving 13 bases between them. The CDR3 contains 13 residues. For the CDR3, the DNA is TGCGCCAGCAGCCCATCCGAAGACTATGAGCAGTTCTTC. Residues: CASSPSEDYEQFF.

This chain uses TRBV5-1 with TRBJ2-1, with 8 bases that match TRBD1. The CDR3 runs to 15 residues. Trimming took 0 bases from V and 5 from J; bases not matched to a gene: 4. Per germline, CDR1 SGHRS and CDR2 YFSETQ. The CDR3 region is CASSLEGQANNEQFF. Written as DNA, the CDR3 is TGCGCCAGCAGCTTGGAGGGACAGGCAAACAATGAGCAGTTCTTC.

J is TRBJ2-3 and V is TRBV11-2; the D is unclear. This CDR3 contains 12 residues. Trimming shortened V by 0 bases and J by 5 bases, and 3 bases separated the two germline ends. Germline CDR1 SGHAT, CDR2 FQNNGV. The CDR3 reads CASSLEIDTQYF. The CDR3 bases are TGTGCCAGCAGCTTAGAGATAGATACGCAGTATTTT.

This chain uses TRBV18 with TRBJ2-7, with 7 bases identical to TRBD1. Germline assignment: CDR1 KGHSH and CDR2 LQKENI. V lost 2 bases and J lost 0; bases outside the gene matches: 7. The CDR3 has 16 amino acids. The CDR3 region is CASSPSRDSLSYEQYF. CDR3 DNA: TGTGCCAGCTCACCAAGCCGGGACAGTCTCTCCTACGAGCAGTACTTC.

V is TRBV23-1 and J is TRBJ1-5, with TRBD1 identical over 8 bases. TRBV23-1 is assigned to the ORF class and has an uncertain function. The CDR3 totals 17 residues. V lost 2 bases and J lost 0; bases outside the gene matches: 6. DNA of the CDR3: TGCGCCAGCAGTCAACAGACAGGGGACTATAGCAATCAGCCCCAGCATTTT. Its protein product is CASSQQTGDYSNQPQHF.

The V and J genes are TRBV5-1 and TRBJ1-4, with D unresolved. V shed 4 bases and J shed 6 bases, with 16 bases lying between them. Germline assignment: CDR1 SGHRS and CDR2 YFSETQ. The CDR3 is 15 amino acids. CDR3 DNA sequence: TGCGCCAGCAGCCCCGCGTACAGTCCCGATGAAAAACTGTTTTTT. Translation: CASSPAYSPDEKLFF.